A single sample gave rise to the 27 T cell receptor beta chains below, sequenced in a study of cytomegalovirus exposure and HLA in healthy donors. Profiling relied on immunoSEQ multiplex PCR, and the TCRdb table lists in-frame clones only, not all of them. The sample holds roughly 200,000 clones, roughly four fifths seen once. Input material: PBMCs. These receptors were collected from a woman under 30 in good health and CMV-seropositive.

The chain carries TRBV6-4 and TRBJ1-2, with 9 bases that match TRBD1. CDR1 is MRHNA and CDR2 is SNTAGT in the germline V gene. J gave up 7 bases and V 9 bases, and 24 bases lay outside the gene matches. There are 18 residues in the CDR3. CDR3 sequence reads: CASINPGQGIFRLCGYTF. The CDR3 DNA reads TGTGCCAGTATAAATCCGGGACAGGGTATTTTCAGACTATGTGGCTACACCTTC.

This clone occurred once. The chain recombines TRBV11-1 with TRBJ1-1; possibly TRBD1 for D (6 bases). The germline gives CDR1 SGHAT, CDR2 FQDESV (reference sequence). The CDR3 spans 12 residues. Trimming stripped 7 bases from V and 4 bases from J, with 10 bases between. The CDR3 loop reads CASTLGGTEAFF. DNA of the CDR3: TGTGCCAGCACGCTAGGGGGCACTGAAGCTTTCTTT. Full variable domain (remainder filled in from reference TRBV11-1 and TRBJ1-1): EAEVAQSPRYKITEKSQAVAFWCDPISGHATLYWYRQILGQGPELLVQFQDESVVDDSQLPKDRFSAERLKGVDSTLKIQPAELGDSAMYLCASTLGGTEAFFGQGTRLTVV.

The CDR3 here is CASTPGGVAWETQYF. CDR3 DNA sequence: TGTGCCAGCACCCCCGGAGGCGTAGCGTGGGAGACCCAGTACTTC. The chain recombines TRBV27 with TRBJ2-5, with D perhaps TRBD2 (5 bases). There are 15 residues in the CDR3. The germline V gene encodes CDR1 MNHEY and CDR2 SMNVEV (reference sequence). V was pared by 7 bases and J by 5 bases, with 20 bases between.

V usage is TRBV7-9 and J usage is TRBJ2-6; D may be TRBD1 (6 bases). This CDR3 is 15 amino acids long. Germline CDR1 is SEHNR and CDR2 is FQNEAQ (reference sequence). V was shortened by 5 bases and J by 0 bases, with 8 bases between the two germline ends. For the CDR3, the DNA is TGTGCCAGCAGCCCACAGGGCTCTGGGGCCAACGTCCTGACTTTC. Encoded protein: CASSPQGSGANVLTF.

This clone was seen just once. The chain couples TRBV9 to TRBJ1-6; D possibly corresponds to TRBD1 (5 bases). The CDR3 sequence is 14 residues long. Trimming pared 0 bases from V and 8 bases from J, leaving 9 bases between. Germline loops: CDR1 SGDLS, CDR2 YYNGEE. The CDR3 is CASSVAWGDSPLHF. The CDR3, as DNA: TGTGCCAGCAGCGTAGCTTGGGGGGATTCACCCCTCCACTTT.

This clone was recorded only once. V is TRBV18 and J is TRBJ2-5, with TRBD2 matching over 8 bases. Germline CDR1 KGHSH, CDR2 LQKENI. The CDR3 consists of 15 residues. The V and J ends lost 7 bases and 2 bases, in that order; junction bases with no gene match: 9. In DNA, the CDR3 is TGTGCCAGCTTCCGAGGCGGGACTAGTCAAGAGACCCAGTACTTC. Protein product: CASFRGGTSQETQYF.

This clone has more than one count but fewer than ten. The genes are TRBV2 and TRBJ1-2; D is undetermined. V was trimmed by 7 bases and J by 0 bases, leaving 15 bases between them. The CDR3 is 15 amino acids. Germline lookup yields CDR1 SNHLY and CDR2 FYNNEI. The CDR3 region has the DNA TGTGCCAGCAACTCAGGAAATGGTCCTAACTATGGCTACACCTTC. Its translation: CASNSGNGPNYGYTF.

This chain connects TRBV15 to TRBJ1-4, with TRBD1 matching over 11 bases. Trimming took 0 bases from V and 11 from J; bases not matched to a gene: 8. This CDR3 comprises 16 residues. The V gene's germline CDR1 is LNHNV and CDR2 YYDKDF (reference sequence). CDR3 DNA: TGTGCCACCAGCAGAGATCCGTGGGACAGGGGGAGGAAACTGTTTTTT. As protein: CATSRDPWDRGRKLFF. Variable domain in full (rest from reference TRBV15 and TRBJ1-4): DAMVIQNPRYQVTQFGKPVTLSCSQTLNHNVMYWYQQKSSQAPKLLFHYYDKDFNNEADTPDNFQSRRPNTSFCFLDIRSPGLGDTAMYLCATSRDPWDRGRKLFFGSGTQLSVL.

The chain employs TRBV6-1 and TRBJ2-1; 11 bases fit TRBD1. The CDR3 runs 15 residues. Germline CDR1 is MNHNS and CDR2 is SASEGT. J gave up 5 bases and V 6 bases, and 6 bases lay outside the gene matches. This CDR3 is CASSPTDRGHNEQFF. The CDR3, as DNA: TGTGCCAGCAGCCCTACGGACAGGGGGCACAATGAGCAGTTCTTC.

The J gene is TRBJ2-3, the V gene TRBV2; 7 nucleotides match TRBD1. The junction had 5 bases not matched to a gene; V was cut back by 2 bases and J by 3 bases. The CDR3 totals 15 residues. Germline-derived CDR1 and CDR2 are SNHLY and FYNNEI. This CDR3 is CASSERGRGTDTQYF. CDR3 sequence (DNA): TGTGCCAGCAGTGAAAGGGGCAGGGGGACAGATACGCAGTATTTT.

V usage is TRBV6-1 and J usage is TRBJ1-2, with D possibly matching TRBD1 (5 bases). V gave up 1 base and J gave up 8 bases, with 14 bases separating them. Germline V gene lookup returns CDR1 MNHNS and CDR2 SASEGT. The CDR3 is 14 residues long. The CDR3 coding sequence is TGTGCCAGCAGTGAAGTGGCGACCCAGGGAGGCTACACCTTC. Translating gives CASSEVATQGGYTF.

The chain couples TRBV9 to TRBJ1-3; D uncertain. Germline V gene data show CDR1 as SGDLS and CDR2 as YYNGEE. This CDR3 spans 16 amino acids. The ends were cut back, 0 bases at V and 0 bases at J, with 10 bases in the middle. CDR3 residues: CASSVDSSFSGNTIYF. The CDR3 bases are TGTGCCAGCAGCGTAGACAGCTCCTTCTCTGGAAACACCATATATTTT.

The chain employs TRBV6-1 and TRBJ1-2, with D possibly being TRBD1 (5 bases). This CDR3 region has 12 residues. Trimming pared 5 bases from V and 8 bases from J, leaving 12 bases between. Germline lookup yields CDR1 MNHNS and CDR2 SASEGT. This chain's CDR3 is CASSSRQFGYTF. Here the CDR3 DNA reads TGTGCCAGCAGTTCCCGACAGTTCGGCTACACCTTC.

The chain combines TRBV5-5 with TRBJ1-3; 7 positions agree with TRBD1. This CDR3 comprises 16 residues. The J segment lost 2 bases and the V segment lost 1 base, leaving 6 bases of the junction unmatched. The V gene's germline CDR1 is SGHKS and CDR2 YYEKEE (reference sequence). The CDR3 reads CASSLTGAMTGNTIYF. The CDR3 bases are TGTGCCAGCAGCTTGACAGGGGCGATGACTGGAAACACCATATATTTT.

This rearrangement joins TRBV6-5 to TRBJ2-7, with D possibly TRBD2 on 7 matching bases. The length of the CDR3 is 14 residues. Germline CDR1 is MNHEY and CDR2 is SVGAGI. V lost 0 bases to trimming and J lost 5 bases, with 11 bases between them. CDR3 nucleotides: TGTGCCAGCAGTTACTCGGGGGGGGGCGACGAGCAGTACTTC. Its protein product is CASSYSGGGDEQYF.

The table lists this clone with a count of one. This CDR3 reads CASSGSGVGTEAFF. CDR3 sequence (DNA): TGTGCCAGCAGTGGATCGGGGGTCGGGACTGAAGCTTTCTTT. The genes are TRBV2 and TRBJ1-1, with a possible D match to TRBD1 (5 bases). The CDR3 spans 14 residues. Per the germline V gene, CDR1 is SNHLY and CDR2 is FYNNEI. V lost 4 bases, J lost 5 bases, and 14 bases lay in between.

This clone has just one count. This chain links TRBV4-1 with TRBJ1-4, with TRBD1 matching 7 bases. This CDR3 spans 15 amino acids. CDR1 is MGHRA and CDR2 is YSYEKL in the germline V gene. The ends lost 4 bases at V and 5 bases at J; junction bases unmatched: 7. Here the CDR3 reads CASSPWTGTNEKLFF. The CDR3 DNA reads TGCGCCAGCAGCCCTTGGACAGGAACGAATGAAAAACTGTTTTTT.

The genes are TRBV12-5 and TRBJ2-1, with 14 bases fitting TRBD2. Germline assignment: CDR1 LGHNT and CDR2 FRNRAP. The CDR3 has 15 residues. The junction had 7 bases not matched to a gene; V was cut back by 5 bases and J by 10 bases. The CDR3 coding sequence is TGTGCTAGTGGTACCGGGACTAGCGGGAGAGGAGAGCAGTTCTTC. Translating it yields CASGTGTSGRGEQFF.

The chain couples TRBV7-9 to TRBJ1-5; 7 bases match TRBD1. V shed 6 bases and J 4 bases; nucleotides not matched to a gene: 6. This CDR3 region has 14 residues. CDR1 and CDR2 from the germline V gene are SEHNR and FQNEAQ (reference sequence). CDR3 nucleotides: TGTGCCAGCAGTCCCGACAGGGATAATCAGCCCCAGCATTTT. Translation: CASSPDRDNQPQHF.

The rearrangement joins TRBV19 to TRBJ2-1; D is possibly TRBD1 (6 bases). V lost 4 bases and J lost 2, with 12 bases in between. CDR3 length equals 15 residues. Germline CDR1 reads LNHDA; CDR2 reads SQIVND (reference sequence). The CDR3: CASSTNRAPYNEQFF. CDR3 bases: TGTGCCAGTAGTACTAACAGGGCCCCCTACAATGAGCAGTTCTTC.

A few counts support this clone. This sequence joins TRBV2 and TRBJ1-2; possibly TRBD1 for D (6 bases). The germline V and J ends were trimmed by 4 bases and 2 bases, with 8 bases remaining between them. Germline V CDR1 and CDR2: SNHLY, FYNNEI. The CDR3 runs to 13 residues. CDR3 sequence reads: CASSVDRNYGYTF. The CDR3 region has the DNA TGTGCCAGCAGTGTTGACAGGAACTATGGCTACACCTTC.

This clone came up once. The chain combines TRBV19 with TRBJ1-5, with TRBD1 as a possible D gene (5 bases). Trimming removed 3 bases from V and 0 bases from J, with 18 bases in between. Germline values: CDR1 LNHDA, CDR2 SQIVND (reference sequence). This CDR3 has 18 amino acids. The CDR3 region is CASSIQGRAYNSNQPQHF. CDR3 DNA sequence: TGTGCCAGTAGTATTCAGGGAAGGGCTTACAATAGCAATCAGCCCCAGCATTTT. The full variable domain, completed using reference TRBV19 and TRBJ1-5, is DGGITQSPKYLFRKEGQNVTLSCEQNLNHDAMYWYRQDPGQGLRLIYYSQIVNDFQKGDIAEGYSVSREKKESFPLTVTSAQKNPTAFYLCASSIQGRAYNSNQPQHFGDGTRLSIL.

The genes are TRBV5-3 and TRBJ2-5; 7 nucleotides agree with TRBD1. TRBV5-3 is an open reading frame whose function is uncertain. Trimming cost V 4 bases and J 3 bases; bases outside gene matches: 0. There are 12 residues in the CDR3. The DNA for the CDR3 is TGTGCCAGAAGCGACAGGGAAGAGACCCAGTACTTC. Translated: CARSDREETQYF.

This clone appeared once. The chain combines TRBV7-2 with TRBJ2-2, with 12 bases aligning to TRBD1. CDR1 and CDR2 from the germline V gene are SGHTA and FQGNSA. V was clipped by 5 bases and J by 4 bases; unmatched bases: 14. This CDR3 is 19 amino acids long. Here the CDR3 reads CASSPGTGGAPDSTGELFF. The CDR3 DNA reads TGTGCCAGCAGCCCCGGGACAGGGGGCGCCCCGGATAGCACCGGGGAGCTGTTTTTT.

The rearrangement uses TRBV2 and TRBJ2-7; 10 bases align to TRBD1. J was trimmed by 6 bases and V by 3 bases; bases with no gene match: 5. CDR3 length: 14 residues. From germline, CDR1 is SNHLY and CDR2 FYNNEI. CDR3 DNA sequence: TGTGCCAGCAGTGATGGGACAGGGGTACCCGAGCAGTACTTC. Translating it yields CASSDGTGVPEQYF.

This chain connects TRBV7-2 to TRBJ1-5; TRBD1 might be the D (6 bases). The V gene's germline CDR1 is SGHTA and CDR2 FQGNSA. The length of the CDR3 is 15 residues. V was trimmed by 0 bases and J by 6 bases, leaving 12 bases between them. CDR3 nucleotides: TGTGCCAGCAGCTTAGCGTCGGGGGGCGGTCAGCCCCAGCATTTT. It codes for CASSLASGGGQPQHF.

The chain recombines TRBV11-1 with TRBJ1-4; D possibly corresponds to TRBD1 (5 bases). This CDR3 has 14 residues. Germline V gene lookup returns CDR1 SGHAT and CDR2 FQDESV (reference sequence). V lost 7 bases and J lost 1, with 10 bases in between. In DNA, the CDR3 is TGTGCCAGCACTACAGGCGGAACTAATGAAAAACTGTTTTTT. Translated, it gives CASTTGGTNEKLFF.